This T cell receptor (beta chain) was captured in a study of long-term antiretroviral therapy in people with HIV. Findings and caveats of the study: Information on adherence to ART, viral resistance or therapy changes was unavailable.

The CDR3 spans 17 residues. V shed 2 bases, J shed 2 bases, and the junction held 7 bases outside the gene matches. Germline loops: CDR1 LGHNA, CDR2 YSLEER. Worth noting for this clone: The antigen is not known.

Assay version v3.0 of immunoSEQ was used, and it was run at survey level. Sequencing used immunoSEQ multiplex PCR; TCRdb keeps in-frame clones, though not all of them. The sample records 7,400 or so clones, about 74% being singletons. The V call is TRBV4-3, the J call TRBJ1-5, with 9 bases that match TRBD1. The specimen was unsorted PBMCs, collected 0.9 years before starting antiretroviral therapy. The TCR sequence derives from a man aged 35 to 55 with HIV. CDR3 DNA: TGCGCCAGCAGCCAATCCCCGGACAGGGGTGGCAATCAGCCCCAGCATTTT. As protein: CASSQSPDRGGNQPQHF.